Shown below are 10 T cell receptor beta chains from a single sample sequenced in a study of low-dose radiotherapy and immunotherapy resistance in tumors. cDNA synthesis used a TRAV/TRBV-specific primer set for both chains. The PCR that amplified TCRs ran for around 22 cycles, relying on a constant-region primer and a V-primer adapter. TCRdb re-called the reads with MiXCR, one entry per CDR3 protein. The sample gives more than 9,500 distinct CDR3 sequences, roughly 72% of which show up once; about 3% is in the top ten. These receptors came from a human donor with advanced metastatic prostate, ovarian, gallbladder or colorectal cancer (not recorded which). This table probably holds off-target reads from a library built for another chain.

The chain is built from TRBV6-5 and TRBJ1-1, with 7 bases fitting TRBD1. Trimming at V came to 4 bases and at J to 4 bases, leaving 6 bases not matched to a gene. The CDR3 runs 14 residues. The germline V gene encodes CDR1 MNHEY and CDR2 SVGAGI. The CDR3 DNA reads as TGTGCCAGCAGTTGGCAGGGGGGAGGCACTGAAGCTTTCTTT. Translating it yields CASSWQGGGTEAFF.

This chain joins TRBV3-1 and TRBJ2-2; 7 bases map to TRBD1. With 2 bases clipped from V and 6 bases from J, the junction kept 0 bases outside the gene matches. Germline CDR1 LGHDT, CDR2 YNNKEL (reference sequence). This CDR3 has 13 amino acids. CDR3 residues: CASSQQGAGELFF. As DNA, the CDR3 is TGTGCCAGCAGCCAACAGGGGGCCGGGGAGCTGTTTTTT.

The CDR3 region has the DNA TGTGCCAGCAGTTATGGACAGGGCCACAATCAGCCCCAGCATTTT. It encodes CASSYGQGHNQPQHF. The chain carries TRBV12-3 or TRBV12-4 and TRBJ1-5, with 8 bases matching TRBD1. V was pared by 4 bases and J by 3 bases, with 5 bases of the junction left unmatched. The CDR3 runs 15 residues.

The chain employs TRBV18 and TRBJ1-1; possible D gene TRBD1, 5 bases. V was clipped by 4 bases and J by 0 bases, with 9 bases between them. The germline V gene encodes CDR1 KGHSH and CDR2 LQKENI. CDR3 length equals 14 residues. In nucleotides, the CDR3 is TGTGCCAGCTCACGGGACGGTATGAACACTGAAGCTTTCTTT. Protein sequence: CASSRDGMNTEAFF.

The gene calls are TRBV29-1 and TRBJ2-2, with TRBD1 identical over 10 bases. The CDR3 covers 15 residues. The V gene's germline CDR1 is SQVTM and CDR2 ANQGSEA. J gave up 7 bases and V 4 bases, and 9 bases lay outside the gene matches. CDR3 nucleotide sequence: TGCAGCGTTGCCCTGGGGACAGGGGATGGCGGGGAGCTGTTTTTT. Protein sequence: CSVALGTGDGGELFF.

This clonotype turned up a few times. The genes are TRBV28 and TRBJ2-1; TRBD1 agrees at 7 bases. The germline CDR1 and CDR2 sequences are MDHEN and SYDVKM. CDR3 length: 15 amino acids. The V segment lost 5 bases and the J segment 4 bases; nucleotides outside the gene matches: 8. The CDR3 protein is CASSTPGTVYNEQFF. For the CDR3, the DNA is TGTGCCAGCAGTACCCCCGGGACAGTATACAATGAGCAGTTCTTC.

The gene calls are TRBV29-1 and TRBJ2-7; 7 nucleotides match TRBD2. After removal of 2 bases from V and 6 bases from J, the junction contained 4 bases not matched to a gene. This CDR3 is built from 12 residues. Germline assignment: CDR1 SQVTM and CDR2 ANQGSEA. Here the CDR3 DNA reads TGCAGCGTTGAATTCAGCGGGGTCGAGCAGTACTTC. Translating it yields CSVEFSGVEQYF.

This clonotype was observed once. The chain is built from TRBV2 and TRBJ2-7; 7 bases agree with TRBD2. V dropped 6 bases and J dropped 5; count of bases not matched to a gene: 7. Per the germline V gene, CDR1 is SNHLY and CDR2 is FYNNEI. The CDR3 extends over 13 amino acids. This CDR3 reads CASSPLGRDEQYF. In DNA form, the CDR3 reads TGTGCCAGCAGCCCTCTAGGGAGGGACGAGCAGTACTTC.

The rearrangement links TRBV5-5 to TRBJ1-4; 8 bases match TRBD1. CDR3 length: 18 residues. Germline CDR1 reads SGHKS; CDR2 reads YYEKEE (reference sequence). Germline trimming cut 1 base from V and 7 bases from J; bases unmatched to any gene: 15. The DNA for the CDR3 is TGTGCCAGCAGCTTGACAGGGCAGGGGGCGACTTTTTCTGAAAAACTGTTTTTT. Translation: CASSLTGQGATFSEKLFF.

This chain connects TRBV5-1 to TRBJ2-1; 8 positions match TRBD2. This CDR3 is 13 amino acids long. The V gene's germline CDR1 is SGHRS and CDR2 YFSETQ. V lost 2 bases and J lost 8; bases outside the gene matches: 3. This CDR3 reads CASSLPGGDEQFF. DNA of the CDR3: TGCGCCAGCAGCTTACCGGGAGGGGATGAGCAGTTCTTC.